This T cell receptor beta chain comes out of a study of response to subunit inactivated influenza vaccine. TCRdb re-analysed the RT-PCR reads in MiXCR, keeping a single row per CDR3 protein. Of hundreds of thousands of distinct CDR3 sequences in the sample, about 15% are singletons; the top ten hold around 10%. This clonotype was found a few times. Antigen: not known. This CDR3 is built from 14 residues. The V gene's germline CDR1 is SGHTA and CDR2 FQGNSA. V gave up 2 bases and J gave up 10 bases, with 15 bases separating them. Study results and limitations: Authors suggested seasonal influenza vaccinations each recruit few new T cells.

The sequence came from a man aged 50-60 years who received an inactivated influenza vaccine. The rearrangement uses TRBV7-2 and TRBJ1-5; unclear D gene. The sample consisted of PBMCs from blood, taken 12 days after vaccination. The CDR3 coding sequence is TGTGCCAGCAGCTTATGGGCCAGCGACGTTCCCCAGCATTTT. Translated: CASSLWASDVPQHF.